The rows below give T cell receptor beta chains drawn from one sample of a study of blood T cell repertoires in COVID-19. Only in-frame clones appear in the TCRdb table, and some are missing; sequencing was by immunoSEQ multiplex PCR. The table records about 96,000 clones, 85% to 90% of them present only once. The sequenced sample was peripheral blood. All receptors derive from a human donor with COVID-19, enrolled during active disease. The donor label of this sample is uncertain. Both conserved end residues are part of each CDR3. A D gene is named only where the DNA matches it firmly. Where a row states a size, it is once, few, many or the class of an expanded clone; other rows omit it.

V,size,J,D,length,CDR3,DNA
TRBV18,NA,TRBJ1-5,TRBD1,12,CASSTGGQPQHF,TGTGCCAGCTCGACAGGGGGTCAGCCCCAGCATTTT
TRBV6-6,NA,TRBJ2-3,TRBD2,17,CASSPRTSGSLTDTQYF,TGTGCCAGCAGTCCCCGGACTAGCGGGAGTTTGACAGATACGCAGTATTTT
TRBV6-6,once,TRBJ2-7,TRBD2,11,CASSPGGFWYF,TGTGCCAGCAGTCCCGGGGGGTTCTGGTACTTC
TRBV7-6,NA,TRBJ1-4,NA,16,CASSSGQPGEREKLFF,TGTGCCAGCAGCTCCGGACAGCCTGGAGAACGAGAAAAACTGTTTTTT
TRBV19,NA,TRBJ2-2,TRBD2,15,CASCPGGGRTGELFF,TGTGCCTCTTGCCCTGGCGGGGGACGCACCGGGGAGCTGTTTTTT
TRBV6-5,once,TRBJ2-5,NA,15,CASTILGGAAETQYF,TGTGCCAGCACAATTTTAGGGGGGGCCGCGGAGACCCAGTACTTC
TRBV2,NA,TRBJ2-1,NA,16,CASSELHLENYNEQFF,TGTGCCAGCAGTGAATTACATCTAGAAAATTACAATGAGCAGTTCTTC
TRBV6-6,NA,TRBJ2-2,NA,13,CASATANTGELFF,TGTGCCAGCGCCACAGCGAACACCGGGGAGCTGTTTTTT
TRBV7-9,NA,TRBJ2-7,TRBD1,15,CASSESGTGSYEQYF,TGTGCCAGCAGCGAATCCGGGACAGGGTCCTACGAGCAGTACTTC
TRBV14,NA,TRBJ2-7,TRBD1,14,CASSQTGETYEQYF,TGTGCCAGCAGCCAGACAGGGGAGACCTACGAGCAGTACTTC
TRBV19,NA,TRBJ1-3,TRBD1,15,CASSSDRVPGNTIYF,TGTGCCAGTAGTTCCGACAGGGTACCTGGAAACACCATATATTTT
TRBV5-1,NA,TRBJ1-4,NA,16,CASSLATTATNEKLFF,TGCGCCAGCAGCTTGGCGACGACTGCAACTAATGAAAAACTGTTTTTT
TRBV18,NA,TRBJ1-6,NA,14,CASSPPGENSPLHF,TGTGCCAGCTCACCCCCGGGGGAGAATTCACCCCTCCACTTT
TRBV6-1,once,TRBJ1-1,NA,18,CASSGKGGARSWNTEAFF,TGTGCCAGCAGTGGGAAAGGGGGGGCCCGATCCTGGAACACTGAAGCTTTCTTT
TRBV6-4,few,TRBJ2-1,TRBD1,15,CASSETGGSYNEQFF,TGTGCCAGCAGTGAGACAGGGGGCTCCTACAATGAGCAGTTCTTC
TRBV4-1,NA,TRBJ2-7,TRBD1,14,CASSPDRGENEQYF,TGCGCCAGCAGCCCGGACAGGGGAGAGAACGAGCAGTACTTC
TRBV13,NA,TRBJ2-3,NA,17,CASSERRGPARTDTQYF,TGTGCCAGCAGCGAAAGGAGGGGCCCAGCGCGCACAGATACGCAGTATTTT
TRBV12-2,once,TRBJ1-4,NA,16,CASRFHQGPTGGKLFF,TGTGCAAGTCGCTTTCATCAGGGGCCTACAGGGGGAAAACTGTTTTTT
TRBV30,NA,TRBJ1-1,NA,16,CAWSPPQISRNTEAFF,TGTGCCTGGAGCCCGCCACAGATCAGTAGGAACACTGAAGCTTTCTTT
TRBV24-1,once,TRBJ1-2,NA,15,CATIGKRERNYGYTF,TGTGCCACCATCGGTAAGAGGGAAAGGAACTATGGCTACACCTTC
TRBV27,NA,TRBJ2-7,NA,15,CASSKGAASSYEQYF,TGTGCCAGCAGTAAAGGGGCAGCAAGCTCCTACGAGCAGTACTTC
TRBV11-3,once,TRBJ2-1,TRBD2,14,CASRQTSGNNEQFF,TGTGCCAGCAGACAGACTAGCGGGAACAATGAGCAGTTCTTC
TRBV5-1,NA,TRBJ1-4,TRBD1,15,CASSLTGATNEKLFF,TGCGCCAGCAGCTTAACAGGGGCAACTAATGAAAAACTGTTTTTT
TRBV4-1,NA,TRBJ1-4,TRBD1,16,CASSPRRQGGNEKLFF,TGCGCCAGCAGCCCGCGGCGACAGGGCGGTAATGAAAAACTGTTTTTT
TRBV5-4,NA,TRBJ1-3,TRBD1,14,CASSQDRAGNTIYF,TGTGCCAGCAGCCAGGACAGGGCTGGAAACACCATATATTTT
TRBV7-2,NA,TRBJ2-1,NA,15,CASSTGLSGYNEQFF,TGTGCCAGCAGCACAGGACTAAGCGGGTACAATGAGCAGTTCTTC
TRBV21-1,NA,TRBJ2-4,NA,17,CASSKEETADAKNIQYF,TGTGCCAGCAGCAAAGAGGAGACAGCTGACGCCAAAAACATTCAGTACTTC
TRBV7-3,NA,TRBJ2-2,TRBD1,15,CASSPGTGGTGELFF,TGTGCCAGCAGCCCCGGGACAGGGGGCACCGGGGAGCTGTTTTTT
TRBV5-1,NA,TRBJ1-4,NA,14,CASRTGATNEKLFF,TGCGCCAGCAGAACGGGTGCAACTAATGAAAAACTGTTTTTT
TRBV2,NA,TRBJ1-1,NA,11,CGGGMNTEAFF,TGCGGGGGGGGAATGAACACTGAAGCTTTCTTT
TRBV24-1,NA,TRBJ2-7,NA,13,CATSDPQGHEQYF,TGTGCCACCAGTGATCCGCAGGGCCACGAGCAGTACTTC
TRBV28,NA,TRBJ1-1,NA,13,CASSSGFNTEAFF,TGTGCCAGCAGTTCCGGTTTCAACACTGAAGCTTTCTTT
TRBV2,NA,TRBJ1-6,NA,14,CASSEARTNSPLHF,TGTGCCAGCAGTGAGGCCAGAACCAATTCACCCCTCCACTTT
TRBV9,NA,TRBJ2-7,TRBD1,14,CASSLGQGAYEQYF,TGTGCCAGCAGCTTGGGACAGGGGGCCTACGAGCAGTACTTC
TRBV4-1,NA,TRBJ2-7,TRBD2,15,CASSLLAGGPYEQYF,TGCGCCAGCAGCTTATTAGCGGGAGGGCCTTACGAGCAGTACTTC
TRBV7-9,NA,TRBJ2-1,TRBD1,18,CASSSPPGTEYPHNEQFF,TGTGCCAGCAGCTCCCCCCCCGGGACAGAATATCCACACAATGAGCAGTTCTTC
TRBV7-9,NA,TRBJ1-2,NA,13,CASSFPGNYGYTF,TGTGCCAGCAGCTTTCCAGGGAACTATGGCTACACCTTC
TRBV2,NA,TRBJ1-4,NA,13,CASSGLEAEKLFF,TGTGCCAGCAGTGGCCTAGAGGCTGAAAAACTGTTTTTT
TRBV28,NA,TRBJ1-5,TRBD1,17,CASSLETGFYSNQPQHF,TGTGCCAGCAGTTTGGAGACAGGGTTTTATAGCAATCAGCCCCAGCATTTT
TRBV25-1,once,TRBJ2-7,TRBD2,13,CASKGLNSYEQYF,TGTGCCAGCAAGGGACTAAACTCCTACGAGCAGTACTTC
TRBV5-4,NA,TRBJ2-7,TRBD1,13,CASPGTGPNEQYF,TGTGCCAGCCCCGGGACAGGGCCCAACGAGCAGTACTTC
TRBV6-2/TRBV6-3,NA,TRBJ1-5,NA,14,CASTPGGGNQPQHF,TGTGCCAGCACCCCCGGGGGAGGCAATCAGCCCCAGCATTTT
TRBV25-1,NA,TRBJ2-1,NA,17,CASSPMGGAQRDNEQFF,TGTGCCAGCAGCCCCATGGGGGGGGCCCAGAGGGACAATGAGCAGTTCTTC
TRBV6-1,NA,TRBJ1-2,NA,12,CASSDSRAGYTF,TGTGCCAGCAGTGACAGCAGGGCTGGCTACACCTTC
TRBV6-2/TRBV6-3,once,TRBJ2-1,NA,17,CASSKTGVRSSYNEQFF,TGTGCCAGCAGTAAAACGGGGGTCAGAAGCTCCTACAATGAGCAGTTCTTC
TRBV5-6,NA,TRBJ1-4,NA,15,CASSLFNTWSEKLFF,TGTGCCAGCAGCTTGTTTAATACCTGGAGTGAAAAACTGTTTTTT
TRBV19,once,TRBJ1-5,NA,13,CASSDSSNQPQHF,TGTGCCAGTAGTGACAGTAGCAATCAGCCCCAGCATTTT